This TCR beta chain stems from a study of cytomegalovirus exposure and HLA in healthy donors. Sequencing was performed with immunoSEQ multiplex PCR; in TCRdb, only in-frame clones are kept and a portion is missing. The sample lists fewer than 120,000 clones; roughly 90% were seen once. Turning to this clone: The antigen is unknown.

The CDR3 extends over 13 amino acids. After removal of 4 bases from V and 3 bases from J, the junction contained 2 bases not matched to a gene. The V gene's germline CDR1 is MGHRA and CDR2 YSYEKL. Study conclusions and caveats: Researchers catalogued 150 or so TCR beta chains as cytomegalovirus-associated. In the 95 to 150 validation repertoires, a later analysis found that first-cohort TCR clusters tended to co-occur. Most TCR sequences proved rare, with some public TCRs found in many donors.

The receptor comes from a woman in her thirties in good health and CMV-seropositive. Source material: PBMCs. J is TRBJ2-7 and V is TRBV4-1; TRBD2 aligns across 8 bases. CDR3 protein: CASSPAGVYEQYF. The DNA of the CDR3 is TGCGCCAGCAGCCCAGCGGGGGTCTACGAGCAGTACTTC.